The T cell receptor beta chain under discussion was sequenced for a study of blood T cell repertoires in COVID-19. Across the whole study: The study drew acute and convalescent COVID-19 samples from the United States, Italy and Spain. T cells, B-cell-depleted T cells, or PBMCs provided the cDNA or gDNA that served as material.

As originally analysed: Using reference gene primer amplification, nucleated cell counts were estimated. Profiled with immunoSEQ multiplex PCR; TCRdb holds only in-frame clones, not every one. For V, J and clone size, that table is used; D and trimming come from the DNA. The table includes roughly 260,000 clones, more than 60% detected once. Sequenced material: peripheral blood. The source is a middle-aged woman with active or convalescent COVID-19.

The DNA for the CDR3 is TGTGCCAGCAGACAGGGACATGGCTACACCTTC. Protein: CASRQGHGYTF. This chain joins TRBV6-5 and TRBJ1-2; a weak D match, TRBD1 (6 bases). Trimming pared 6 bases from V and 6 bases from J, leaving 8 bases between. Germline CDR1 is MNHEY and CDR2 is SVGAGI. The length of the CDR3 is 11 residues.